The source of this T cell receptor (beta chain) is a study of cytomegalovirus exposure and HLA in healthy donors. Regarding the study as a whole: It was reported that TCR beta sequences correctly inferred the HLA-A and HLA-B alleles for most subjects. When analyzed later, the rates of TCR association showed variation by HLA locus, with DRB1 the most and HLA-C the fewest.

60 Vbeta and 13 Jbeta primers were used in PCR. TCRdb's copy holds only in-frame clones and misses some; the assay was immunoSEQ multiplex PCR. The profile shows about 150,000 clones, around 75% of them singletons. Points on this clone: Its antigen is not identified.

The CDR3 runs to 15 residues. CDR1 LNHDA and CDR2 SQIVND come from the germline V gene (reference sequence). V gave up 8 bases and J gave up 8 bases; unmatched junction bases: 8. The material sequenced was PBMCs. The V call is TRBV19, the J call TRBJ2-1; 14 nucleotides match TRBD2. The receptor's source is a man aged 25 to 40 in good health and CMV-seropositive. CDR3 sequence reads: CASWPGTSGSDEQFF. In DNA form, the CDR3 reads TGTGCCAGTTGGCCCGGGACTAGCGGGAGCGATGAGCAGTTCTTC. Combining the CDR3 with reference TRBV19 and TRBJ2-1 gives the whole variable domain DGGITQSPKYLFRKEGQNVTLSCEQNLNHDAMYWYRQDPGQGLRLIYYSQIVNDFQKGDIAEGYSVSREKKESFPLTVTSAQKNPTAFYLCASWPGTSGSDEQFFGPGTRLTVL.